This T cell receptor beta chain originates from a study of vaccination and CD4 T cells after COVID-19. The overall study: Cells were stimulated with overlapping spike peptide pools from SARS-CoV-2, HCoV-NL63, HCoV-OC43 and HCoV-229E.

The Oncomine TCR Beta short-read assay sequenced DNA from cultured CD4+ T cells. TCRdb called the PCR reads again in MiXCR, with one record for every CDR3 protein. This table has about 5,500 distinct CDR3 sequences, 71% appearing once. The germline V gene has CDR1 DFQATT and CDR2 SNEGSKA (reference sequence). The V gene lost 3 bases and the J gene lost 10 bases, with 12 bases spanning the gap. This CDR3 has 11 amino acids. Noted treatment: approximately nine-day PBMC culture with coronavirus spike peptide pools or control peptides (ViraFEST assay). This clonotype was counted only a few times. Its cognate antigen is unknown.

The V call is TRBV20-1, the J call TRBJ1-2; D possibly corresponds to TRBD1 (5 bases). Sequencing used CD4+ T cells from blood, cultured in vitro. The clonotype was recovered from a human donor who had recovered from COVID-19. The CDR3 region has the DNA TGCAGTGCTAGTGTGGAGGGGACCTACACCTTC. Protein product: CSASVEGTYTF.